This is a list of T cell receptor beta chains from one sample in a study of T cells after yellow fever vaccination. TCRdb itself ran the 5' RACE reads through MiXCR, one entry per CDR3 protein. The sample records hundreds of thousands of distinct CDR3 sequences, approximately 13% being singletons. Material: PBMCs, obtained on the day of the yellow fever booster vaccination. The receptors come from a man aged 25 to 40 who received the YFV17D yellow fever vaccine. The CDR3 runs from the conserved cysteine through the conserved F or W.

v_call cdr3_aa
TRBV2 CASNEGTREQYF
TRBV10-3 CATSEPYEQYF
TRBV7-2 CASSLVTTTNSPLHF
TRBV15 CATSREVKGAWALHF
TRBV7-9 CASSLALLAGSTDTQYF
TRBV24-1 CATASRDSAYEQYF
TRBV10-3 CAISESIYEQYF
TRBV9 CASSVAGGLAGETQYF
TRBV5-6 CASTGGWGSRETQYF
TRBV29-1 CSVYIADRGAGELFF
TRBV20-1 CSASWQGVGNEQFF
TRBV12-3/TRBV12-4 CASSLDRRGGAFF
TRBV4-3 CASSQDLVQPQHF
TRBV7-8 CASTQGVAETQYF
TRBV9 CASSVESDRSYSPLHF
TRBV6-2/TRBV6-3 CASSSILAGPIYEQYF
TRBV29-1 CSVDDGPYEQYF
TRBV28 CASKLDSSNSPLHF
TRBV20-1 CSASMGGNNQPQHF
TRBV7-9 CASSRGPEQYF
TRBV12-3/TRBV12-4 CASRKAGVYTGELFF
TRBV20-1 CSARDLSGASEQYF
TRBV6-5 CASSYPGLAGNTGELFF
TRBV7-8 CASKLFGMSETQYF
TRBV7-2 CASSRTGEGQPQHF
TRBV29-1 CSVQSGANNEQFF
TRBV5-1 CASSLPSGRGLTNEQFF
TRBV6-1 CASSRWTGSSSYEQYF
TRBV29-1 CSFRRDPYGYTF